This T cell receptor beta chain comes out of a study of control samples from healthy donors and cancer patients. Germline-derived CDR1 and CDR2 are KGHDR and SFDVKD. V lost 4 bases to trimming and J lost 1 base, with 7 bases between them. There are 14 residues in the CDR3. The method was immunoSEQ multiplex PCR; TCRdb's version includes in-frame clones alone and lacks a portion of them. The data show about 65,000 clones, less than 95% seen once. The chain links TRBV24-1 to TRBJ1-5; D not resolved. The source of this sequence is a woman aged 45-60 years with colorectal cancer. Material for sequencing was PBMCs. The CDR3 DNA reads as TGTGCCACCAGTGACCCCACAAGCAATCAGCCCCAGCATTTT. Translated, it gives CATSDPTSNQPQHF.